This T cell receptor beta chain originates from a study of Ad26.COV2.S vaccination and SARS-CoV-2 variants (dated by TCRdb to the early 2020s). About the full investigation: Donors in the vaccine arm were drawn from COV1001, a phase I-IIa trial of Ad26.COV2.S in healthy adults that was multicentre, randomized, double-blind and placebo-controlled. The TCR-sequenced set comprised about 32 samples: approximately 20 Ad26.COV2.S vaccine recipients, 5 placebo recipients and 8 SARS-CoV-2 convalescent individuals. TCRbeta repertoire sequencing served as the tool for gauging how specific and how broad the SARS-CoV-2-reactive T cell receptors were following Ad26.COV2.S vaccination. Ad26.COV2.S was administered intramuscularly at 5 x 10^10 or 1 x 10^11 viral particles, either as a single shot or as two shots given 56 days apart. Participants in the trial were split at random into five groups of five each, receiving low-dose or high-dose Ad26.COV2.S once or twice, or else placebo on both occasions. Investigators remained blinded to trial group allocation during experiments and outcome assessment.

Regarding this clone: Its antigen target is currently unknown. The sample holds no much larger clone one base away, and base qualities are not on file.

According to the study, the label for this sample's treatment or condition signals: some 20 received Ad26.COV2.S at low or high dose, single or two shots; a few received placebo; per-sample allocation not given. For vaccine and placebo recipients, repertoires were sequenced using samples collected on day 63 after the first injection. Between 29 July and 7 August 2020, Cohort 1b enrolled about two dozen adults aged 18-55 years at one site in Boston, USA. As a vaccine, Ad26.COV2.S was a replication-incompetent adenovirus type 26 vector that expressed a prefusion-stabilized SARS-CoV-2 spike protein derived from the original Wuhan strain. The immunoSEQ Assay was the method used to sequence TCRbeta CDR3 regions. After extraction, genomic DNA underwent amplification by bias-controlled multiplex PCR, followed by high-throughput sequencing. The authors' pipeline ran thus. To quantify the absolute abundance of every unique TCRbeta CDR3 region, sequences were collapsed and filtered. T cell fraction was estimated by normalizing TCRbeta template counts to usable DNA, which was measured by amplifying reference genes present in all nucleated cells. Repertoire TCRs were annotated as SARS-CoV-2-specific by exact matching of V gene, CDR3 amino acid sequence and J gene to a known reactive TCR set. MIRA supplied the reference SARS-CoV-2 TCR set, which was filtered for enrichment in COVID-19-positive ImmuneCODE repertoires so that public or cross-reactive TCRs were removed. Based on the MIRA antigens, annotated TCRs were further analysed at the level of specific ORF or position within ORF. Breadth was defined as the number of annotated unique rearrangements divided by the total number of unique productive rearrangements, and depth was defined as the summed frequency of the annotated unique rearrangements. TCR breadth was compared between groups using two-sided Wilcoxon rank-sum tests. Drawn from immuneACCESS, this table holds only the in-frame rearrangements with V and J called that TCRdb kept. Clones are partly lost; checked studies trace under half to an unresolved V gene and leave the rest unexplained. Clone size and V and J calls were adopted from that table, with D and trimming inferred from the DNA. Here the sample has around 450,000 clones; 85% to 90% occur a single time. Jointly, the top ten make up approximately 2.5% of the sample.

What the work shows at the level of the full study, not this receptor alone: It was noted by the authors that total T cell responses may have been underestimated by the TCR breadth and depth analyses. The study was not powered to compare responses between vaccine doses or regimens. Compared with placebo recipients, Ad26.COV2.S recipients showed higher spike-specific TCR breadth (P = 0.0014). Substantial breadth of spike-specific CD8+ and CD4+ T cell responses was reported after vaccination. Vaccine and placebo recipients had comparable non-spike TCR breadth, which fits with the vaccine containing only spike.

Measured from the cysteine to the phenylalanine, the CDR3 is 15 residues long. The only DNA kept is the CDR3, 45 bases in frame from the first base. Via the germline V gene, CDR1 is KGHSH and CDR2 LQKENI. V has 4 bases trimmed and J has 3 bases trimmed; junction bases matching no gene number 2. This chain joins TRBV18 to TRBJ2-2; the central 10 bases match TRBD1. Specimen: peripheral blood, collected in a trial of Ad26.COV2.S vaccine versus placebo. This receptor was identified in a person aged 18-65 years who received the Ad26.COV2.S COVID-19 vaccine or a placebo. The DNA is TGTGCCAGCTCACGCGGGACAGGGGACACCGGGGAGCTGTTTTTT. Its amino acids are CASSRGTGDTGELFF. The variable domain in full, with residues beyond the CDR3 obtained from the reference TRBV18 and TRBJ2-2 genes, is NAGVMQNPRHLVRRRGQEARLRCSPMKGHSHVYWYRQLPEEGLKFMVYLQKENIIDESGMPKERFSAEFPKEGPSILRIQQVVRGDSAAYFCASSRGTGDTGELFFGEGSRLTVL.